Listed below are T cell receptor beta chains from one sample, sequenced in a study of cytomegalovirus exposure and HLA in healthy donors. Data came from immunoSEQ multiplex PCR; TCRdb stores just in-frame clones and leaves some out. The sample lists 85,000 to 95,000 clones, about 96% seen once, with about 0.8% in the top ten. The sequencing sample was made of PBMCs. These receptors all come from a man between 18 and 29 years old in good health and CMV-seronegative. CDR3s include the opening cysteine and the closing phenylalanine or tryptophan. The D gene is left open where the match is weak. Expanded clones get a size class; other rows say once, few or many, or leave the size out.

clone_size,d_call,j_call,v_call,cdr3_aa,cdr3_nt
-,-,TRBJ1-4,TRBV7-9,CASSPGHSNEKLFF,TGTGCCAGCAGCCCGGGACACTCTAATGAAAAACTGTTTTTT
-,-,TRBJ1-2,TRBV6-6,CASSFIEQNRRGYTF,TGTGCCAGCAGTTTTATTGAGCAAAACCGTCGGGGCTACACCTTC
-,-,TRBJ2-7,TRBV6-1,CASRARSSYEQYF,TGTGCCAGCAGAGCTCGATCCTCCTACGAGCAGTACTTC
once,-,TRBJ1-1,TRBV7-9,CASSREGSNTEAFF,TGTGCCAGCAGCAGAGAGGGATCGAACACTGAAGCTTTCTTT
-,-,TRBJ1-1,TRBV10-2,CASKLPGTEAFF,TGCGCCAGCAAGCTTCCGGGAACTGAAGCTTTCTTT
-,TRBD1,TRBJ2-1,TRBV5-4,CASNQGAASSYNEQFF,TGTGCCAGCAACCAGGGGGCGGCTAGCTCCTACAATGAGCAGTTCTTC
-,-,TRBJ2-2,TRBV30,CAWTAGTGELFF,TGTGCCTGGACCGCGGGGACCGGGGAGCTGTTTTTT
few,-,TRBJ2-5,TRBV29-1,CSVEVGGEETQYF,TGCAGCGTTGAAGTTGGCGGTGAAGAGACCCAGTACTTC
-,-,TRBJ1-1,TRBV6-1,CASSEAGGITEAFF,TGTGCCAGCAGTGAAGCGGGAGGAATCACTGAAGCTTTCTTT
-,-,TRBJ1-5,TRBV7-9,CASSLGGLRDQPQHF,TGTGCCAGCAGCTTAGGGGGCCTAAGGGATCAGCCCCAGCATTTT
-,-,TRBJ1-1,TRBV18,CASSPGRGNTEAFF,TGTGCCAGCTCACCCGGCAGGGGGAACACTGAAGCTTTCTTT
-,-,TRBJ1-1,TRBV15,CATSRDRVLNTEAFF,TGTGCCACCAGCAGAGACAGGGTTTTGAACACTGAAGCTTTCTTT
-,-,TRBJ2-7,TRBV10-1,CASSESGRDEQYF,TGCGCCAGCAGTGAGTCGGGCAGGGACGAGCAGTACTTC
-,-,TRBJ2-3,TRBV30,CAWSPPGFTDTQYF,TGTGCCTGGAGTCCCCCTGGCTTCACAGATACGCAGTATTTT
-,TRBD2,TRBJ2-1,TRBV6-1,CASVNSGTNEQFF,TGTGCCAGCGTCAATAGCGGGACAAATGAGCAGTTCTTC
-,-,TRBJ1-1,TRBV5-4,CASSSEPNLLGDTEAFF,TGTGCCAGCAGCTCCGAACCCAACCTCCTGGGAGACACTGAAGCTTTCTTT
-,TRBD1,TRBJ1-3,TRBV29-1,CSVVKDRASGNTIYF,TGCAGCGTTGTCAAGGACAGGGCGTCAGGAAACACCATATATTTT
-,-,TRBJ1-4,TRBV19,CASTYSRDTHPRGEKLFF,TGTGCCAGTACCTATAGTAGGGACACCCACCCCCGGGGTGAAAAACTGTTTTTT
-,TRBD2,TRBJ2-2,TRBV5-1,CASSSSGGAGGGTGELFF,TGCGCCAGCAGCTCGTCGGGCGGGGCTGGCGGGGGCACCGGGGAGCTGTTTTTT